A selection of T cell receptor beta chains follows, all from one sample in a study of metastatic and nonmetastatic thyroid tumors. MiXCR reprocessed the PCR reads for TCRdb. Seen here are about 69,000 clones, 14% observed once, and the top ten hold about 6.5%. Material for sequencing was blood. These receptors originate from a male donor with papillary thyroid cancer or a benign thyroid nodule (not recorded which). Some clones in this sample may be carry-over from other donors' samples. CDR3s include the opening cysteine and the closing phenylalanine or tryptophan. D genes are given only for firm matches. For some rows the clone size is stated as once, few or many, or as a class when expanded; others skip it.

CDR3aa: CSALAGVPVTGELFF
CDR3nt: TGCAGTGCCTTAGCGGGAGTGCCGGTCACCGGGGAGCTGTTTTTT
abundance: NA
v_gene: TRBV20-1
d_gene: TRBD2
j_gene: TRBJ2-2

CDR3aa: CASSPRPMWRGYNEQFF
CDR3nt: TGTGCCAGCAGTCCCAGACCTATGTGGCGGGGCTACAATGAGCAGTTCTTC
abundance: many
v_gene: TRBV6-5
d_gene: NA
j_gene: TRBJ2-1

CDR3aa: CASSEQGVTYEQYF
CDR3nt: TGTGCCAGTAGCGAACAGGGAGTAACCTACGAGCAGTACTTC
abundance: many
v_gene: TRBV19
d_gene: NA
j_gene: TRBJ2-7

CDR3aa: CASSNSTHTQYF
CDR3nt: TGCGCCAGCAGCAACTCGACTCATACGCAGTATTTT
abundance: many
v_gene: TRBV5-1
d_gene: NA
j_gene: TRBJ2-3

CDR3aa: CASSEIKYAGIEQYF
CDR3nt: TGCGCCAGCAGTGAAATTAAGTACGCCGGAATAGAGCAGTACTTC
abundance: many
v_gene: TRBV10-2
d_gene: NA
j_gene: TRBJ2-7

CDR3aa: CARQGNYNTGELFF
CDR3nt: TGTGCCAGACAGGGGAATTATAACACCGGGGAGCTGTTTTTT
abundance: many
v_gene: TRBV30
d_gene: TRBD1
j_gene: TRBJ2-2

CDR3aa: CSAGTQETQYF
CDR3nt: TGCAGTGCCGGGACACAAGAGACCCAGTACTTC
abundance: many
v_gene: TRBV20-1
d_gene: NA
j_gene: TRBJ2-5

CDR3aa: CASSQTSGRYNKQFF
CDR3nt: TGTGCCAGCTCTCAGACTAGCGGGAGATACAATAAGCAGTTCTTC
abundance: many
v_gene: TRBV18
d_gene: TRBD2
j_gene: TRBJ2-1

CDR3aa: CASSTTGDGETQYF
CDR3nt: TGTGCCAGCAGTACTACAGGGGACGGTGAGACCCAGTACTTC
abundance: many
v_gene: TRBV28
d_gene: TRBD1
j_gene: TRBJ2-5

CDR3aa: CASSRSLGTEAFF
CDR3nt: TGTGCCAGCAGCAGAAGTTTAGGGACTGAAGCTTTCTTT
abundance: many
v_gene: TRBV11-3
d_gene: NA
j_gene: TRBJ1-1

CDR3aa: CASSLVRARGLNTEAFF
CDR3nt: TGTGCCAGCAGCTTGGTCCGGGCAAGGGGGTTGAACACTGAAGCTTTCTTT
abundance: many
v_gene: TRBV5-4
d_gene: NA
j_gene: TRBJ1-1

CDR3aa: CASSLNGVYEQYF
CDR3nt: TGTGCCAGCAGTCTGAACGGTGTCTACGAGCAGTACTTC
abundance: NA
v_gene: TRBV12-3/TRBV12-4
d_gene: NA
j_gene: TRBJ2-7

CDR3aa: CASSLYRDRPDLEAFF
CDR3nt: TGTGCCAGCAGTTTATATAGGGACAGGCCCGACCTTGAAGCTTTCTTT
abundance: many
v_gene: TRBV28
d_gene: TRBD1
j_gene: TRBJ1-1

CDR3aa: CASSREGQQPQHF
CDR3nt: TGTGCCAGCAGCCGTGAGGGCCAGCAGCCCCAGCATTTT
abundance: NA
v_gene: TRBV3-1
d_gene: NA
j_gene: TRBJ1-5

CDR3aa: CASSPSLGGGFSNYGYTF
CDR3nt: TGTGCCAGCAGCCCCTCATTAGGAGGGGGATTCTCAAACTATGGCTACACCTTC
abundance: many
v_gene: TRBV14
d_gene: NA
j_gene: TRBJ1-2

CDR3aa: CASSRNPGPTDTQYF
CDR3nt: TGTGCCAGCAGCCGCAACCCTGGGCCCACAGATACGCAGTATTTT
abundance: NA
v_gene: TRBV7-6
d_gene: NA
j_gene: TRBJ2-3

CDR3aa: CASSPRGGGPVEQFF
CDR3nt: TGTGCCAGCAGTCCCCGGGGGGGAGGGCCGGTTGAGCAGTTCTTC
abundance: few
v_gene: TRBV2
d_gene: TRBD2
j_gene: TRBJ2-1

CDR3aa: CASGDRSYGYTF
CDR3nt: TGTGCCAGCGGGGACAGGTCCTATGGCTACACCTTC
abundance: many
v_gene: TRBV2
d_gene: TRBD1
j_gene: TRBJ1-2

CDR3aa: CASSQDFEGLAGSYEQYF
CDR3nt: TGCGCCAGCAGCCAAGACTTTGAAGGACTAGCGGGAAGTTACGAGCAGTACTTC
abundance: many
v_gene: TRBV4-1
d_gene: TRBD2
j_gene: TRBJ2-7

CDR3aa: CAWSRPGKGRGETQYF
CDR3nt: TGTGCCTGGAGTCGGCCGGGAAAGGGGCGTGGAGAGACCCAGTACTTC
abundance: many
v_gene: TRBV30
d_gene: NA
j_gene: TRBJ2-5

CDR3aa: CASSPDRGGPHNEQFF
CDR3nt: TGTGCCAGCAGTCCAGACAGGGGCGGACCGCATAATGAGCAGTTCTTC
abundance: many
v_gene: TRBV12-3/TRBV12-4
d_gene: TRBD1
j_gene: TRBJ2-1

CDR3aa: CASRGGWSYNEQFF
CDR3nt: TGTGCCAGCAGAGGAGGATGGTCCTACAATGAGCAGTTCTTC
abundance: many
v_gene: TRBV7-2
d_gene: NA
j_gene: TRBJ2-1

CDR3aa: CASSVDDWGSTDTQYF
CDR3nt: TGTGCCAGCAGCGTAGACGATTGGGGGAGCACAGATACGCAGTATTTT
abundance: many
v_gene: TRBV9
d_gene: NA
j_gene: TRBJ2-3

CDR3aa: CASSLMASVDEQFF
CDR3nt: TGTGCCAGCAGTTTAATGGCTAGCGTGGACGAGCAGTTCTTC
abundance: many
v_gene: TRBV27
d_gene: NA
j_gene: TRBJ2-1

CDR3aa: CSARKAILSTDTQYF
CDR3nt: TGCAGTGCTAGAAAGGCTATTCTGAGCACAGATACGCAGTATTTT
abundance: many
v_gene: TRBV20-1
d_gene: NA
j_gene: TRBJ2-3

CDR3aa: CASSLGGSLGEQFF
CDR3nt: TGTGCCAGTAGTCTTGGCGGGAGTTTAGGTGAGCAGTTCTTC
abundance: many
v_gene: TRBV19
d_gene: TRBD2
j_gene: TRBJ2-1

CDR3aa: CASSAGLEFYEQYF
CDR3nt: TGTGCCAGCAGCGCAGGACTAGAATTTTACGAGCAGTACTTC
abundance: many
v_gene: TRBV9
d_gene: TRBD2
j_gene: TRBJ2-7

CDR3aa: CASNPRQVAYYGYTF
CDR3nt: TGTGCCAGCAACCCGAGACAGGTGGCCTACTATGGCTACACCTTC
abundance: few
v_gene: TRBV6-1
d_gene: NA
j_gene: TRBJ1-2

CDR3aa: CASSLTDRGRGEKLFF
CDR3nt: TGTGCCAGCAGCTTAACAGACAGGGGTCGCGGTGAAAAACTGTTTTTT
abundance: many
v_gene: TRBV7-6
d_gene: TRBD1
j_gene: TRBJ1-4

CDR3aa: CASSYLITGASNYGYTF
CDR3nt: TGTGCCAGCAGTTACCTTATCACAGGGGCATCCAACTATGGCTACACCTTC
abundance: many
v_gene: TRBV6-6
d_gene: TRBD1
j_gene: TRBJ1-2

CDR3aa: CASSHSGQGLETQYF
CDR3nt: TGTGCCAGCTCACACTCGGGACAGGGGTTAGAGACCCAGTACTTC
abundance: many
v_gene: TRBV18
d_gene: TRBD1
j_gene: TRBJ2-5

CDR3aa: CASSPEGGVMSYEQYF
CDR3nt: TGTGCCAGCAGCCCAGAGGGAGGGGTAATGTCCTACGAGCAGTACTTC
abundance: NA
v_gene: TRBV7-3
d_gene: TRBD2
j_gene: TRBJ2-7

CDR3aa: CSARGDPGKGAFF
CDR3nt: TGCAGTGCTAGAGGAGATCCGGGAAAGGGAGCTTTCTTT
abundance: once
v_gene: TRBV20-1
d_gene: NA
j_gene: TRBJ1-1

CDR3aa: CASTPPDRSVYGYTF
CDR3nt: TGTGCCAGCACCCCCCCGGACAGGAGTGTGTATGGCTACACCTTC
abundance: many
v_gene: TRBV2
d_gene: TRBD1
j_gene: TRBJ1-2

CDR3aa: CASTVRGGPGTGELFF
CDR3nt: TGCGCCAGCACCGTGAGGGGAGGGCCGGGCACCGGGGAGCTGTTTTTT
abundance: NA
v_gene: TRBV5-1
d_gene: TRBD2
j_gene: TRBJ2-2

CDR3aa: CTSSFLGTEAFF
CDR3nt: TGCACCAGCAGCTTCCTGGGGACTGAAGCTTTCTTT
abundance: NA
v_gene: TRBV5-1
d_gene: NA
j_gene: TRBJ1-1

CDR3aa: CASSNAVLGVGSENRRGYPF
CDR3nt: TGTGCCAGCAGCAATGCCGTCCTGGGAGTGGGCTCTGAGAATAGGAGGGGCTACCCCTTC
abundance: NA
v_gene: TRBV13
d_gene: NA
j_gene: TRBJ1-2

CDR3aa: CASSFNVPTDTQYF
CDR3nt: TGTGCCAGCAGTTTCAACGTTCCTACAGATACGCAGTATTTT
abundance: many
v_gene: TRBV28
d_gene: NA
j_gene: TRBJ2-3

CDR3aa: CASSSGTSVRALDF
CDR3nt: TGTGCCAGCAGTTCCGGGACTAGCGTTAGGGCCTTAGACTTC
abundance: few
v_gene: TRBV6-1
d_gene: TRBD2
j_gene: TRBJ2-7

CDR3aa: CASSSSVRRGYTF
CDR3nt: TGTGCCAGCAGTTCGTCGGTGAGAAGAGGCTACACCTTC
abundance: many
v_gene: TRBV28
d_gene: NA
j_gene: TRBJ1-2

CDR3aa: CAISESGLAGNEQFF
CDR3nt: TGTGCCATCAGTGAGTCGGGACTAGCGGGAAATGAGCAGTTCTTC
abundance: many
v_gene: TRBV10-3
d_gene: TRBD2
j_gene: TRBJ2-1

CDR3aa: CASSLQDTQYF
CDR3nt: TGTGCCAGCAGCTTACAAGATACGCAGTATTTT
abundance: many
v_gene: TRBV7-3
d_gene: NA
j_gene: TRBJ2-3

CDR3aa: CASSVDRRAGTNYGYTF
CDR3nt: TGTGCCAGCAGCGTAGACCGCAGGGCGGGAACTAACTATGGCTACACCTTC
abundance: NA
v_gene: TRBV9
d_gene: NA
j_gene: TRBJ1-2

CDR3aa: CASSTGLAFHWGEQYF
CDR3nt: TGCGCCAGCAGCACGGGACTAGCGTTTCACTGGGGGGAGCAGTACTTC
abundance: NA
v_gene: TRBV5-1
d_gene: TRBD2
j_gene: TRBJ2-7

CDR3aa: CASTRGQRNSGNTIYF
CDR3nt: TGTGCCAGTACCCGGGGACAGCGAAACTCTGGAAACACCATATATTTT
abundance: many
v_gene: TRBV19
d_gene: TRBD1
j_gene: TRBJ1-3